This T cell receptor beta chain is drawn from a study of beta chain features in type 1 diabetes. Germline V gives CDR1 SGHNT, CDR2 YYREEE (reference sequence). The CDR3 has 16 residues. V shed 2 bases and J 1 base; nucleotides not matched to a gene: 7. The entirety of the isolated RNA underwent reverse transcription, so expressed TCRB transcripts were sequenced. Clones were read by immunoSEQ multiplex PCR, and TCRdb kept only the in-frame ones, dropping some. This table has about 330,000 clones, about 11% appearing once. The V gene is TRBV5-4, the J gene TRBJ2-3, with TRBD1 identical over 7 bases. This receptor was taken from a woman between 25 and 40 years old in good health. The specimen was naive CD4+ T cells from blood. In DNA, the CDR3 is TGTGCCAGCAGCTTTCGACAGGGAACAGGCACAGATACGCAGTATTTT. It encodes CASSFRQGTGTDTQYF.